This TCR beta chain was identified in a study of tissue T cells after allogeneic stem cell transplantation. On this clone itself: These gene names are mouse names.

Some clones are missing from TCRdb's copy, which holds only in-frame ones; the method was immunoSEQ multiplex PCR. The profile shows some 48,000 clones, approximately 73% of them singletons. Sequenced material: sorted cells pooled from one or two spleens. This receptor was identified in a pool of C57BL/6 mice in good health.

The CDR3 is CASGDRGFTEVFF. The covered CDR3 bases are TGTGCCAGCGGCGACAGGGGGTTCACAGAAGTCTTC. The chain combines TRBV13-2 with TRBJ1-1; TRBD1 aligns across 9 bases. The sequenced fragment ends 1 residue before the CDR3 boundary, so the rest is inferred from the germline J gene. Germline assignment: CDR1 NNHNN and CDR2 SYGAGS (reference sequence). This CDR3 has 13 amino acids. V trimming: 5 bases; J trimming: 4 bases; junction bases outside the gene matches: 3.